The 31 T cell receptor beta chains in this list originate from one sample, sequenced in a study of T cells in Graves' hyperthyroidism and ophthalmopathy. It was RNA transcripts that yielded the amplified TCR beta CDR3 regions. TCR CDR3 underwent first-round RT-PCR with the HTBI primer set. TCRdb passed the multiplex PCR reads through MiXCR, listing each CDR3 protein once. The sample lists about 600,000 distinct CDR3 sequences, about a sixth seen once, with more than 3% in the top ten. The sequencing input was blood. The receptors were sampled from a woman aged 40 to 50 with Graves' ophthalmopathy.

The rearrangement links TRBV12-3 or TRBV12-4 to TRBJ2-6; the match to TRBD1 covers 10 bases. CDR3 size: 18 residues. With V trimmed by 7 bases and J by 0 bases, 9 bases remained unmatched. CDR3 sequence reads: CASTSGTGVLSGANVLTF. CDR3 coding DNA: TGTGCCAGCACCTCGGGGACAGGGGTCCTCTCTGGGGCCAACGTCCTGACTTTC.

The chain combines TRBV5-1 with TRBJ2-2; maybe TRBD1 (5 bases). This CDR3 region has 14 residues. The germline V gene has CDR1 SGHRS and CDR2 YFSETQ. Trimming shortened V by 0 bases and J by 4 bases, and 7 bases separated the two germline ends. The CDR3 coding sequence is TGCGCCAGCAGCTTGGCAGGGTTCACCGGGGAGCTGTTTTTT. Protein sequence: CASSLAGFTGELFF.

This clonotype has a count of ten or more. The V and J genes are TRBV3-1 and TRBJ2-3; 8 bases fit TRBD2. The germline V gene encodes CDR1 LGHDT and CDR2 YNNKEL (reference sequence). The CDR3 spans 16 residues. The V segment lost 4 bases and the J segment 4 bases; nucleotides outside the gene matches: 10. DNA of the CDR3: TGTGCCAGCAGCCCGCCGGGACTAGGTCTCTCAGATACGCAGTATTTT. It yields the protein CASSPPGLGLSDTQYF.

Ten or more counts support this clonotype. This chain links TRBV29-1 with TRBJ2-3, with no clear D. Germline CDR1 is SQVTM and CDR2 is ANQGSEA. The ends were cut back, 1 base at V and 4 bases at J, with 6 bases in the middle. The CDR3 covers 12 residues. CDR3 amino acids: CSVEGQADTQYF. CDR3 in DNA: TGCAGCGTTGAAGGGCAGGCAGATACGCAGTATTTT.

This clonotype has just a few counts. V gene TRBV7-6 combines with J gene TRBJ1-5; D unclear. The germline CDR1 and CDR2 sequences are SGHVS and FNYEAQ. The CDR3 consists of 15 residues. V was shortened by 5 bases and J by 3 bases, with 14 bases between the two germline ends. The DNA for the CDR3 is TGTGCCAGCAGCGAGGATGGAGCAGACAATCAGCCCCAGCATTTT. As protein: CASSEDGADNQPQHF. Together with reference TRBV7-6 and TRBJ1-5, the CDR3 gives the full variable domain: GAGVSQSPRYKVTKRGQDVALRCDPISGHVSLYWYRQALGQGPEFLTYFNYEAQQDKSGLPNDRFSAERPEGSISTLTIQRTEQRDSAMYRCASSEDGADNQPQHFGDGTRLSIL.

The rearrangement links TRBV29-1 to TRBJ2-2, with D possibly TRBD2 on 6 matching bases. The ends were cut back, 1 base at V and 2 bases at J, with 8 bases in the middle. This CDR3 is built from 14 residues. CDR1 and CDR2 from the germline V gene are SQVTM and ANQGSEA. The CDR3 DNA sequence: TGCAGCGTTGAAGGGACTATCAACACCGGGGAGCTGTTTTTT. Its translation is CSVEGTINTGELFF.

With regard to this clonotype: In this CDR3 the conserved last residue, phenylalanine or tryptophan, is missing, so a read error is likely. The chain couples TRBV28 to TRBJ2-7; either TRBD1 or TRBD2 may supply D (5 bases each). CDR1 is MDHEN, CDR2 SYDVKM, per germline. CDR3 length: 15 amino acids. Between the trimmed V and J ends, which lost 6 bases and 2 bases, there was a span of 17 bases. The CDR3 DNA is TGTGCCAGCAGACACCGGGACCCAGGACCCTACGAGCAGTACCTC. Residues: CASRHRDPGPYEQYL.

The V and J genes are TRBV7-9 and TRBJ2-1; 9 bases line up with TRBD1. The CDR3 sequence is 15 residues long. CDR1 is SEHNR and CDR2 is FQNEAQ in the germline V gene (reference sequence). After removal of 8 bases from V and 12 bases from J, the junction contained 17 bases not matched to a gene. The CDR3 nucleotides are TGTGCCAGCCGGTCTATGGGGGACAGGGTTAATTGGCAGTTCTTC. This translates into CASRSMGDRVNWQFF.

This clonotype was recorded many times. The chain has TRBV7-9 and TRBJ2-7; D possibly corresponds to TRBD1 (5 bases). CDR3 size: 14 residues. V lost 1 base and J 5 bases, leaving 12 bases between the germline ends. The germline gives CDR1 SEHNR, CDR2 FQNEAQ (reference sequence). The CDR3 DNA sequence: TGTGCCAGCAGCTTAGGAGCAGGGATCCACGAGCAGTACTTC. This translates into CASSLGAGIHEQYF. Supplemented by reference TRBV7-9 and TRBJ2-7, the full variable domain reads DTGVSQNPRHKITKRGQNVTFRCDPISEHNRLYWYRQTLGQGPEFLTYFQNEAQLEKSRLLSDRFSAERPKGSFSTLEIQRTEQGDSAMYLCASSLGAGIHEQYFGPGTRLTVT.

The sample holds many counts of this clonotype. The genes are TRBV30 and TRBJ2-4, with 12 positions matching TRBD1. The trim removed 5 bases at V and 8 bases at J, leaving 13 bases unmatched. The germline gives CDR1 GTSNPN, CDR2 SVGIG (reference sequence). The CDR3 length is 16 residues. For the CDR3, the DNA is TGTGCCTGGTCCCTCGGGACAGGGGGCAGCGGTGACATTCAGTACTTC. This encodes CAWSLGTGGSGDIQYF.

The chain has TRBV18 and TRBJ2-3; the D is unclear. Germline V gene lookup returns CDR1 KGHSH and CDR2 LQKENI. The CDR3 extends over 15 amino acids. V lost 0 bases to trimming and J lost 2 bases, with 9 bases between them. The chain's CDR3 is CASSPPSGYTDTQYF. In DNA form, the CDR3 reads TGTGCCAGCTCACCACCGTCCGGGTACACAGATACGCAGTATTTT.

This clonotype was counted ten times or more. This chain links TRBV5-1 with TRBJ2-3, with a possible D match to TRBD2 (5 bases). V dropped 0 bases and J dropped 4 bases, with 12 bases sitting between them. Germline lookup yields CDR1 SGHRS and CDR2 YFSETQ. CDR3 length: 15 residues. This CDR3 is CASSLEGEASDTQYF. DNA of the CDR3: TGCGCCAGCAGCTTGGAGGGAGAGGCCTCAGATACGCAGTATTTT.

This clonotype has at least ten counts. The chain couples TRBV12-3 or TRBV12-4 to TRBJ2-5; tentative D call: TRBD1 (6 bases). The CDR3 covers 14 residues. The V gene lost 5 bases and the J gene lost 7 bases, with 17 bases spanning the gap. The CDR3 sequence is CASSPRGHIGTQYF. CDR3 in DNA: TGTGCCAGCAGTCCCCGGGGACACATCGGGACCCAGTACTTC.

This chain links TRBV5-1 with TRBJ2-6; D remains ambiguous. Per germline, CDR1 SGHRS and CDR2 YFSETQ. The CDR3 loop spans 15 amino acids. V lost 1 base and J lost 0, with 5 bases in between. CDR3 protein: CASSLTTSGANVLTF. CDR3 nucleotide sequence: TGCGCCAGCAGCTTGACGACCTCTGGGGCCAACGTCCTGACTTTC. The full variable domain, rest sourced from reference TRBV5-1 and TRBJ2-6, is KAGVTQTPRYLIKTRGQQVTLSCSPISGHRSVSWYQQTPGQGLQFLFEYFSETQRNKGNFPGRFSGRQFSNSRSEMNVSTLELGDSALYLCASSLTTSGANVLTFGAGSRLTVL.

The chain joins TRBV3-1 to TRBJ2-1; 7 positions agree with TRBD2. Germline trimming cut 4 bases from V and 5 bases from J; bases unmatched to any gene: 8. CDR3 length: 15 residues. Germline CDR1 LGHDT, CDR2 YNNKEL (reference sequence). In nucleotides, the CDR3 is TGTGCCAGCAGCCTTGGACCGGGGGGTAACAATGAGCAGTTCTTC. This translates into CASSLGPGGNNEQFF.

This chain uses TRBV18 with TRBJ2-5; 7 bases are shared with TRBD2. The CDR3 length is 15 residues. Trimming at V came to 3 bases and at J to 2 bases, leaving 6 bases not matched to a gene. Per the germline V gene, CDR1 is KGHSH and CDR2 is LQKENI. The CDR3 bases are TGTGCCAGCTCACCGACGAGACTAGCTCAAGAGACCCAGTACTTC. Translated: CASSPTRLAQETQYF.

This clonotype was recorded a few times. The chain combines TRBV3-1 with TRBJ2-4, with D hard to call. V was pared by 4 bases and J by 9 bases, with 10 bases between. The germline V gene encodes CDR1 LGHDT and CDR2 YNNKEL (reference sequence). This CDR3 has 12 residues. Written as DNA, the CDR3 is TGTGCCAGCAGCCCCGACCGAGGCATTCAGTACTTC. This encodes CASSPDRGIQYF.

This clonotype has a handful of counts. The V and J genes are TRBV7-9 and TRBJ2-1, with 9 bases lining up with TRBD2. Germline V gene sequence: CDR1 SEHNR, CDR2 FQNEAQ (reference sequence). CDR3 length: 15 amino acids. V lost 1 base, J lost 8 bases, and 6 bases stayed unmatched. Here the CDR3 DNA reads TGTGCCAGCAGCTTAGTGTTTAGCGGGAGTCATGAGCAGTTCTTC. Its translation: CASSLVFSGSHEQFF.

The rearrangement links TRBV20-1 to TRBJ2-3; 11 nucleotides align to TRBD2. In germline, CDR1 is DFQATT, CDR2 SNEGSKA (reference sequence). Trimming took 0 bases from V and 5 from J; bases not matched to a gene: 7. The CDR3 is made up of 16 amino acids. CDR3 bases: TGCAGTGCTAGAGATCAAGGTAGCGGGGGGGGAGATACGCAGTATTTT. Amino acids: CSARDQGSGGGDTQYF.

This chain links TRBV18 with TRBJ2-3, with 10 nucleotides matching TRBD2. Germline V gives CDR1 KGHSH, CDR2 LQKENI. The CDR3 sequence is 15 residues long. The V gene end was trimmed by 6 bases and the J gene end by 2 bases; junction bases not matched to a gene: 5. Here the CDR3 reads CASSQLAGDTDTQYF. DNA for the CDR3: TGTGCCAGCTCTCAGCTAGCGGGAGACACAGATACGCAGTATTTT. The complete variable domain, with remaining parts taken from reference TRBV18 and TRBJ2-3, reads NAGVMQNPRHLVRRRGQEARLRCSPMKGHSHVYWYRQLPEEGLKFMVYLQKENIIDESGMPKERFSAEFPKEGPSILRIQQVVRGDSAAYFCASSQLAGDTDTQYFGPGTRLTVL.

The chain carries TRBV6-2 or TRBV6-3 and TRBJ2-5; TRBD2 matches at 12 bases. Unmatched junction bases numbered 12, after V lost 2 bases and J lost 5 bases. Germline loops: CDR1 MNHEY, CDR2 SVGEGT. The CDR3 spans 18 residues. The CDR3 region has the DNA TGTGCCAGCAGTTACCCCGGGACTAGCGGGTCGAAACGGGAGACCCAGTACTTC. Translating it yields CASSYPGTSGSKRETQYF.

This clonotype occurred many times. This sequence joins TRBV2 and TRBJ1-1; TRBD1 matches at 12 bases. J was trimmed by 6 bases and V by 11 bases; bases with no gene match: 16. Germline V gene sequence: CDR1 SNHLY, CDR2 FYNNEI. The CDR3 runs to 16 residues. As DNA, the CDR3 is TGTGCCGGGGGGGGGACAGGGGGCTCCATTTCGGCTGAAGCTTTCTTT. It specifies CAGGGTGGSISAEAFF.

The table lists this clonotype with many counts. This chain connects TRBV28 to TRBJ1-2, with TRBD1 matching over 9 bases. The CDR3 totals 15 residues. Losses at the gene ends were 5 bases for V and 2 bases for J; bases not matched to a gene: 6. From germline, CDR1 is MDHEN and CDR2 SYDVKM. In nucleotides, the CDR3 is TGTGCCAGCAGTCGAGCCGGGACAGGGAACTATGGCTACACCTTC. Amino acids: CASSRAGTGNYGYTF.

This clonotype was detected ten times or more. This CDR3 reads CASSFLTSKNEKLFF. CDR3 nucleotide sequence: TGTGCCAGCAGCTTCCTGACGTCAAAGAATGAAAAACTGTTTTTT. This rearrangement joins TRBV11-2 to TRBJ1-4; D gene unclear. V shed 3 bases and J shed 5 bases, with 13 bases lying between them. CDR1 and CDR2 from the germline V gene are SGHAT and FQNNGV. This CDR3 contains 15 residues.

This clonotype has a count of ten or more. J is TRBJ1-1 and V is TRBV2; 7 nucleotides agree with TRBD1. The CDR3 has 14 amino acids. CDR1 SNHLY and CDR2 FYNNEI come from the germline V gene. After removal of 5 bases from V and 1 base from J, the junction contained 4 bases not matched to a gene. CDR3 residues: CASSTGQPNTEAFF. CDR3 coding DNA: TGTGCCAGCAGTACGGGACAGCCGAACACTGAAGCTTTCTTT.

The table lists this clonotype with many counts. The chain joins TRBV2 to TRBJ1-6; unclear D gene. Germline V gives CDR1 SNHLY, CDR2 FYNNEI. V shed 7 bases and J shed 9 bases, with 16 bases lying between them. The CDR3 totals 14 residues. The CDR3 sequence: CASTYSGGGSPLHF. In nucleotides, the CDR3 is TGTGCCAGCACTTACTCGGGTGGTGGTTCACCCCTCCACTTT.

This clonotype was seen repeatedly, ten times or more. V gene TRBV5-1 combines with J gene TRBJ2-3, with TRBD1 identical over 10 bases. From germline, CDR1 is SGHRS and CDR2 YFSETQ. Germline trimming cut 5 bases from V and 2 bases from J; bases unmatched to any gene: 5. This CDR3 is built from 15 residues. Written as DNA, the CDR3 is TGCGCCAGCAGTCCCGGGACAGGGGCCACAGATACGCAGTATTTT. As protein: CASSPGTGATDTQYF.

This clonotype occurred a few times. This chain connects TRBV12-3 or TRBV12-4 to TRBJ1-3; D is perhaps TRBD1 (5 bases). Deletions cut 6 bases from V and 4 bases from J, with 16 bases between. The CDR3 is 15 amino acids. The DNA for the CDR3 is TGTGCCAGCAGCCCTTACAGGAATTCAGGAAACACCATATATTTT. It is translated as CASSPYRNSGNTIYF.

This clonotype was seen many times. This chain uses TRBV6-6 with TRBJ2-7, with TRBD2 as a possible D gene (5 bases). The CDR3 has 16 residues. In germline, CDR1 is MNHNY, CDR2 SVGAGI (reference sequence). Deletions cut 0 bases from V and 0 bases from J, with 12 bases between. CDR3 amino acids: CASSYSIASSSYEQYF. Written as DNA, the CDR3 is TGTGCCAGCAGTTACTCGATAGCGTCCAGCTCCTACGAGCAGTACTTC.

This clonotype was seen repeatedly, ten times or more. The chain joins TRBV3-1 to TRBJ2-7; D may correspond to TRBD1 or TRBD2 (5 bases each). CDR1 LGHDT and CDR2 YNNKEL come from the germline V gene (reference sequence). Trimming pared 4 bases from V and 6 bases from J, leaving 13 bases between. CDR3 length: 13 amino acids. CDR3: CASSLQGAGEQYF. Written as DNA, the CDR3 is TGTGCCAGCAGCCTTCAAGGGGCGGGCGAGCAGTACTTC.

The gene calls are TRBV15 and TRBJ1-2, with 8 bases identical to TRBD1. Germline V lookup: CDR1 LNHNV, CDR2 YYDKDF (reference sequence). The junction had 4 bases not matched to a gene; V was cut back by 2 bases and J by 2 bases. The CDR3 is made up of 15 amino acids. The CDR3, as DNA: TGTGCCACCAGCAGAACTGGACAGGGAAACTATGGCTACACCTTC. This encodes CATSRTGQGNYGYTF. The variable domain in full, with the rest retrieved from reference TRBV15 and TRBJ1-2, is DAMVIQNPRYQVTQFGKPVTLSCSQTLNHNVMYWYQQKSSQAPKLLFHYYDKDFNNEADTPDNFQSRRPNTSFCFLDIRSPGLGDTAMYLCATSRTGQGNYGYTFGSGTRLTVV.